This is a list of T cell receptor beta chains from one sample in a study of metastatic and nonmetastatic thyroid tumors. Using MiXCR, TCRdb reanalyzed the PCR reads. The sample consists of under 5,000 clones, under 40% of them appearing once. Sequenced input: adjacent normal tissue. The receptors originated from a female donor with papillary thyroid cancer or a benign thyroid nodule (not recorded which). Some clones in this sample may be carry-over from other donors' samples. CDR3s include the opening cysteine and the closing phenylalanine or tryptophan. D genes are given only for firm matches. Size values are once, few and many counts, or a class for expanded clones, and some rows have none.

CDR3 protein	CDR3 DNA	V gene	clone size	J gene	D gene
CASSLTGAGGYNEQFF	TGCGCCAGCAGCTTGACAGGGGCGGGAGGGTACAATGAGCAGTTCTTC	TRBV5-1	few	TRBJ2-1	TRBD2
CASSPILAGDDTDTQYF	TGTGCCAGTAGTCCAATACTAGCGGGAGACGACACAGATACGCAGTATTTT	TRBV19	medium-sized	TRBJ2-3	TRBD2
CASSSGTGDSQPQHF	TGTGCCAGCAGCTCCGGGACAGGGGATAGTCAGCCCCAGCATTTT	TRBV11-2	-	TRBJ1-5	TRBD1
CATSQSSYNEQFF	TGTGCCACCAGTCAGAGCTCCTACAATGAGCAGTTCTTC	TRBV2	few	TRBJ2-1	-
CASSVAGFYEKLFF	TGTGCCAGCAGTGTTGCAGGGTTTTATGAAAAACTGTTTTTT	TRBV6-1	-	TRBJ1-4	-
CAWEVGGNQYF	TGTGCCTGGGAGGTTGGAGGAAACCAGTACTTC	TRBV30	few	TRBJ2-5	-
CAWRTDAYNEQFF	TGTGCCTGGAGGACGGACGCCTACAATGAGCAGTTCTTC	TRBV30	-	TRBJ2-1	-
CSAPGTGTDTQYF	TGCAGTGCTCCCGGGACAGGGACGGATACGCAGTATTTT	TRBV20-1	-	TRBJ2-3	TRBD1
CASSSSIRELFF	TGTGCCAGCAGTTCTTCAATCCGGGAGCTGTTTTTT	TRBV12-3/TRBV12-4	-	TRBJ2-2	-
CASSFWERRRNEQYF	TGTGCCAGCAGCTTCTGGGAGAGAAGGAGAAACGAGCAGTACTTC	TRBV11-2	few	TRBJ2-7	-
CASSSGQNYGYTF	TGTGCCAGCAGCTCCGGACAGAACTATGGCTACACCTTC	TRBV5-6	-	TRBJ1-2	-
CSARDRFGVYGYTF	TGCAGTGCTAGAGATCGGTTCGGGGTCTATGGCTACACCTTC	TRBV20-1	-	TRBJ1-2	-
CASRLGETYAGANVLTF	TGTGCCAGCAGGCTGGGGGAAACATATGCTGGGGCCAACGTCCTGACTTTC	TRBV6-6	few	TRBJ2-6	-
CSASPGLIAEAFF	TGCAGTGCTAGTCCGGGATTGATCGCTGAAGCTTTCTTT	TRBV20-1	-	TRBJ1-1	-
CASSSPLGLAGDNEQFF	TGTGCCAGCAGCTCACCTCTCGGACTAGCGGGAGACAATGAGCAGTTCTTC	TRBV5-4	-	TRBJ2-1	TRBD2
CASSYSGVSEQFF	TGTGCCAGCAGTTACTCTGGTGTCTCTGAGCAGTTCTTC	TRBV6-2/TRBV6-3	few	TRBJ2-1	-
CASTLGQTSSYNSPLHF	TGTGCCAGCACTTTGGGTCAGACCAGCTCCTATAATTCACCCCTCCACTTT	TRBV6-1	-	TRBJ1-6	-
CSVRAGGNEQFF	TGCAGCGTTCGAGCGGGAGGAAATGAGCAGTTCTTC	TRBV29-1	-	TRBJ2-1	TRBD2
CASSLGSGELFF	TGTGCCAGCAGCTTAGGGTCCGGGGAGCTGTTTTTT	TRBV7-2	-	TRBJ2-2	-
CSARKAGEFRETQYF	TGCAGTGCTAGAAAAGCGGGAGAATTTAGAGAGACCCAGTACTTC	TRBV20-1	-	TRBJ2-5	TRBD2
CASSYGLGTGIINTEAFF	TGTGCCAGCAGTTACGGCCTGGGGACAGGGATTATTAACACTGAAGCTTTCTTT	TRBV6-2/TRBV6-3	-	TRBJ1-1	TRBD1
CASTAKGRGGYTF	TGTGCCAGCACCGCCAAAGGGCGGGGAGGCTACACCTTC	TRBV5-6	-	TRBJ1-2	-
CASSFRAGPNTDTQYF	TGTGCCAGCAGCTTTAGGGCGGGACCGAACACAGATACGCAGTATTTT	TRBV7-8	-	TRBJ2-3	-
CASSFSGGDGYTF	TGTGCCAGCAGTTTCTCGGGAGGGGATGGCTACACCTTC	TRBV12-3/TRBV12-4	few	TRBJ1-2	-
CASSQVNSANYGYTF	TGCGCCAGCAGCCAAGTCAACAGCGCTAACTATGGCTACACCTTC	TRBV4-3	large	TRBJ1-2	-
CSATNGTSGRAVNEQYF	TGCAGTGCTACCAACGGGACTAGCGGGAGGGCCGTTAACGAGCAGTACTTC	TRBV20-1	once	TRBJ2-7	TRBD2
CATSTGWGNTEAFF	TGTGCCACCAGTACCGGTTGGGGTAACACTGAAGCTTTCTTT	TRBV15	-	TRBJ1-1	-
CASSSFGINQPQHF	TGTGCCAGCAGCTCCTTTGGGATTAATCAGCCCCAGCATTTT	TRBV7-2	-	TRBJ1-5	-
CASSSRQGASGNEQFF	TGTGCCAGCAGCTCGAGACAGGGGGCCAGCGGCAATGAGCAGTTCTTC	TRBV11-2	-	TRBJ2-1	TRBD1
CASSEAGPNSPLHF	TGTGCCAGCAGTGAAGCGGGACCCAATTCACCCCTCCACTTT	TRBV6-1	few	TRBJ1-6	-